A selection of T cell receptor beta chains follows, all from one sample in a study of blood T cell repertoires in COVID-19. TCRdb's table, derived via immunoSEQ multiplex PCR, lists solely in-frame clones and lacks some. The sample contains under 300,000 clones, 85% to 90% of which appear only once. Sequencing was done on a sample of PBMCs or T cells enriched from blood (not recorded which). The source is a woman under 30 who had recovered from COVID-19. Both conserved end residues are part of each CDR3. Each record gives: clone size, D gene, V gene, CDR3 length, J gene, CDR3 protein, CDR3 DNA. A D gene is named only where the DNA matches it firmly. Expanded clones are given a class, and other clones once, few, many or no size at all.

>-|TRBD1|TRBV3-1/TRBV3-2|15|TRBJ1-5
CASSQDPGGLQPQHF
TGTGCCAGCAGCCAAGATCCAGGGGGCTTACAGCCCCAGCATTTT
>few|TRBD1|TRBV28|15|TRBJ1-5
CASSAETGSDQPQHF
TGTGCCAGCAGTGCCGAGACAGGGTCGGATCAGCCCCAGCATTTT
>once|TRBD2|TRBV2|14|TRBJ2-3
CASSSSGRTDTQYF
TGTGCCAGCAGTTCTAGCGGACGCACAGATACGCAGTATTTT
>-|TRBD1|TRBV2|15|TRBJ2-3
CASSEDAGGGGTQYF
TGTGCCAGCAGTGAAGATGCAGGGGGTGGTGGTACGCAGTATTTT
>-|-|TRBV2|14|TRBJ1-1
CASTMIKRGTEAFF
TGTGCCAGCACGATGATTAAAAGGGGCACTGAAGCTTTCTTT
>-|TRBD2|TRBV6-5|15|TRBJ2-5
CASSYSAGGRETQYF
TGTGCCAGCAGTTACTCAGCGGGGGGTCGGGAGACCCAGTACTTC
>-|-|TRBV4-1|13|TRBJ2-7
CASSQTNSYEQYF
TGCGCCAGCAGCCAGACAAACTCCTACGAGCAGTACTTC
>-|TRBD2|TRBV20-1|14|TRBJ2-5
CSASTSGRSETQYF
TGCAGTGCTAGTACTAGCGGGCGGTCGGAGACCCAGTACTTC
>-|TRBD2|TRBV11-3|15|TRBJ2-1
CASSSIAGGLDEQFF
TGTGCCAGCAGCTCCATAGCGGGGGGGCTCGATGAGCAGTTCTTC
>-|-|TRBV6-8|18|TRBJ1-4
CASSHREGAQNSNEKLFF
TGTGCCAGCAGCCACCGGGAGGGCGCGCAGAACTCTAATGAAAAACTGTTTTTT
>-|-|TRBV6-5|12|TRBJ1-1
CASRLRGGEAFF
TGTGCCAGCAGACTTCGGGGAGGGGAAGCTTTCTTT
>-|TRBD2|TRBV19|13|TRBJ2-5
CASSIDTAGAQYF
TGTGCCAGTAGTATAGACACAGCGGGGGCCCAGTACTTC
>few|-|TRBV7-9|15|TRBJ2-7
CASSPVGGFSYEQYF
TGTGCCAGCAGCCCCGTGGGGGGATTCTCCTACGAGCAGTACTTC
>-|TRBD1|TRBV3-1/TRBV3-2|16|TRBJ2-3
CASSPLRTGGKDTQYF
TGTGCCAGCAGCCCGCTTCGGACAGGGGGCAAGGATACGCAGTATTTT
>once|-|TRBV5-1|13|TRBJ2-7
CASSMTESYEQYF
TGCGCCAGCAGTATGACAGAGTCCTACGAGCAGTACTTC
>-|-|TRBV4-1|14|TRBJ1-1
CASSQRSGDTEAFF
TGCGCCAGCAGCCAACGCTCAGGGGACACTGAAGCTTTCTTT
>-|TRBD1|TRBV19|14|TRBJ1-2
CASRRKQGGDGYTF
TGTGCCAGTAGGCGGAAACAGGGGGGTGATGGCTACACCTTC
>-|-|TRBV11-2|19|TRBJ2-2
CASSNIELIQAANTGELFF
TGTGCCAGCAGCAATATAGAGCTAATACAGGCGGCGAACACCGGGGAGCTGTTTTTT
>-|-|TRBV18|14|TRBJ1-1
CASSPIRGNTEAFF
TGTGCCAGCTCACCAATAAGGGGGAACACTGAAGCTTTCTTT
>-|TRBD2|TRBV27|14|TRBJ2-2
CASSSSGGARELFF
TGTGCCAGCAGTTCTAGCGGGGGGGCCCGAGAGCTGTTTTTT
>-|-|TRBV3-1/TRBV3-2|15|TRBJ2-1
CASSRADRTNNEQFF
TGTGCCAGCAGCCGAGCAGACAGGACAAACAATGAGCAGTTCTTC
>-|-|TRBV28|11|TRBJ1-2
CASTRGFGYTF
TGTGCCAGCACCAGGGGCTTTGGCTACACCTTC
>-|-|TRBV7-8|17|TRBJ1-5
CASSSARVARKNHSQHF
TGTGCCAGCAGCTCCGCGCGGGTGGCCAGAAAGAACCATTCCCAGCATTTT
>once|TRBD1|TRBV19|19|TRBJ2-2
CASSIPTGGNVLNTGELFF
TGTGCCAGTAGTATCCCGACAGGGGGAAACGTTTTGAACACCGGGGAGCTGTTTTTT
>-|-|TRBV2|13|TRBJ2-3
CASKEAVPDTQYF
TGTGCCAGCAAAGAGGCGGTCCCAGATACGCAGTATTTT
>-|TRBD1|TRBV2|15|TRBJ1-1
CASSWDRGLNTEAFF
TGTGCCAGCAGTTGGGACAGGGGTCTGAACACTGAAGCTTTCTTT
>-|TRBD2|TRBV10-3|14|TRBJ2-2
CAISESAGAGELFF
TGTGCCATCAGTGAGTCGGCGGGGGCCGGGGAGCTGTTTTTT
>-|TRBD1|TRBV10-3|15|TRBJ2-2
CAISDRQGTTGELFF
TGTGCCATCAGTGACCGACAGGGGACCACCGGGGAGCTGTTTTTT
>-|TRBD2|TRBV11-2|17|TRBJ2-3
CASRLGGGAAGIDTQYF
TGTGCCAGCAGACTTGGCGGGGGGGCCGCGGGAATAGATACGCAGTATTTT
>-|-|TRBV4-1|15|TRBJ1-4
CASRDGRGAEEKLFF
TGCGCCAGCAGAGATGGGAGGGGAGCGGAGGAAAAACTGTTTTTT
>-|-|TRBV10-1|14|TRBJ2-3
CASSEGLGGDTQYF
TGCGCCAGCAGTGAGGGCCTCGGAGGAGATACGCAGTATTTT
>few|TRBD1|TRBV13|15|TRBJ1-1
CASSPEGQAPTEAFF
TGTGCCAGCAGCCCGGAGGGACAGGCCCCCACTGAAGCTTTCTTT
>-|TRBD1|TRBV2|13|TRBJ1-1
CASRGTGWTEAFF
TGTGCCAGCAGAGGGACAGGGTGGACTGAAGCTTTCTTT
>-|-|TRBV19|13|TRBJ1-5
CASTEYSNQPQHF
TGTGCCAGTACAGAATATAGCAATCAGCCCCAGCATTTT
>once|TRBD2|TRBV7-2|16|TRBJ2-5
CASSLIIAGGRKTQYF
TGTGCCAGCAGCTTAATCATAGCGGGGGGGCGGAAGACCCAGTACTTC
>-|-|TRBV18|15|TRBJ1-6
CASSGRVGINSPLHF
TGTGCCAGCTCAGGCAGGGTGGGGATTAATTCACCCCTCCACTTT
>-|-|TRBV3-1/TRBV3-2|17|TRBJ1-1
CASSPLARALRNTEAFF
TGTGCCAGCAGCCCACTCGCGAGGGCCTTGAGGAACACTGAAGCTTTCTTT
>-|-|TRBV6-2/TRBV6-3|15|TRBJ2-2
CATTPQPGRVGELFF
TGTGCCACCACCCCCCAGCCCGGGCGGGTCGGGGAGCTGTTTTTT
>-|-|TRBV19|15|TRBJ1-6
CASSMRRQLNSPLHF
TGTGCCAGTAGTATGAGGCGGCAGCTTAATTCACCCCTCCACTTT
>-|-|TRBV5-4|15|TRBJ2-1
CASSLDSNSYNEQFF
TGTGCCAGCAGCTTGGACAGTAACTCCTACAATGAGCAGTTCTTC
>-|-|TRBV7-9|16|TRBJ2-3
CASSENIGGDTDTQYF
TGTGCCAGCAGTGAAAACATTGGCGGAGACACAGATACGCAGTATTTT
>-|TRBD2|TRBV3-1/TRBV3-2|16|TRBJ2-1
CASSQVASGVYNEQFF
TGTGCCAGCAGCCAAGTGGCTAGCGGGGTGTACAATGAGCAGTTCTTC
>-|-|TRBV4-2|15|TRBJ2-7
CASSQSQTGPYEQYF
TGTGCCAGCAGCCAAAGCCAGACAGGCCCCTACGAGCAGTACTTC
>-|-|TRBV11-2|14|TRBJ2-3
CASSLGLETDTQYF
TGTGCCAGCAGCTTAGGACTAGAAACAGATACGCAGTATTTT
>-|-|TRBV27|13|TRBJ2-3
CASSFGFLDTQYF
TGTGCCAGCAGTTTTGGCTTTCTGGATACGCAGTATTTT